Listed here is a single TCR beta chain. Its antigen is unknown. The sample belongs to a study of a mutant IDH1 vaccine in newly diagnosed glioma. As for the study in general: The study gave patients eight vaccinations in weeks 1, 3, 5, 7, 11, 15, 19, 23. Patients began vaccination 4-6 weeks after radiotherapy alone, or with temozolomide cycles.

Indicated time point: week 5, during vaccination. Each vaccine dose was 300 ug of mutant IDH1 20-mer peptide, with topical imiquimod. New astrocytomas of WHO grade 3 or 4 that were IDH1-mutant and ATRX-lost were found in the donors. Overall study findings and caveats: Pseudoprogression showed no apparent link to changes in top peripheral T cell clonotypes.

Trimming took off 6 bases at V and 7 bases at J, with 14 bases between the two ends. Looked up from germline, CDR1 is SQVTM and CDR2 is ANQGSEA. The CDR3 consists of 12 residues. Assay used: immunoSEQ multiplex PCR; TCRdb lists only in-frame clones, some missing. The repertoire has about 53,000 clones, 65% to 90% of them found once; the top ten carry approximately 2.8%. This TCR came from a woman under 30 with glioma. Some clones in this sample may be carry-over from other donors' samples. The sequenced sample was PBMCs, obtained from a glioma patient whose treatment included an IDH1 peptide vaccine. This chain connects TRBV29-1 to TRBJ2-3; D not resolved. CDR3 amino acids: CSVEALGYTQYF. The CDR3, as DNA: TGCAGCGTAGAGGCCCTAGGGTATACGCAGTATTTT.